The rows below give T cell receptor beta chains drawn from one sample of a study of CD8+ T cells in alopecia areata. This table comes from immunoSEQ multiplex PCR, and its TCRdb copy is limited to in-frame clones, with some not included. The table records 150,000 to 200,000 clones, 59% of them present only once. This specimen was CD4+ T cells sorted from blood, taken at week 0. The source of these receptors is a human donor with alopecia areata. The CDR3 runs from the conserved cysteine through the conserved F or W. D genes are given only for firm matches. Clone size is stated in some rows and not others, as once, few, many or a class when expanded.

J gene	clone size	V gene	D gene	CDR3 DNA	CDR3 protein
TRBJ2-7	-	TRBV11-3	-	TGTGCCAGCAGCTCACCCGGGACGCGAGACTACGAGCAGTACTTC	CASSSPGTRDYEQYF
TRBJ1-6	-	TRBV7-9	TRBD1	TGTGCCAGCAGCGACGACAGGGGCGGGAATTCACCCCTCCACTTT	CASSDDRGGNSPLHF
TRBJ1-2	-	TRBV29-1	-	TGCAGCGTCATGAGCCGGGAGAGGGGAAACTATGGCTACACCTTC	CSVMSRERGNYGYTF
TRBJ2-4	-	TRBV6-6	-	TGTGCCAGCAGTTACTCGTACATTCAGTACTTC	CASSYSYIQYF
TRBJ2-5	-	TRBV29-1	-	TGCAGCGTTGAACCACCAACCGGGACACGGACCCAGTACTTC	CSVEPPTGTRTQYF
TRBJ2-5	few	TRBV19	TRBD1	TGTGCCAGTAGTATGGGACAGGGGGTGAAGACCCAGTACTTC	CASSMGQGVKTQYF
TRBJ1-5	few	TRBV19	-	TGTGCCAGTAGCCAGGGTCGGCAGCCCCAGCATTTT	CASSQGRQPQHF
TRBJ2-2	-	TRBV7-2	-	TGTGCCAGCAGTCCCATCCTAGGCACCGGGGAGCTGTTTTTT	CASSPILGTGELFF
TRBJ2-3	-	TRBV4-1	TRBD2	TGCGCCAGCAGCCCCTTGCGGGGGAACACAGATACGCAGTATTTT	CASSPLRGNTDTQYF
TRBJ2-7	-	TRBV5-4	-	TGTGCCAGCAGCTTGGTCGCCAGGAGCTCCTACGAGCAGTACTTC	CASSLVARSSYEQYF
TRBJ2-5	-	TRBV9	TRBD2	TGTGCCAGCAGCGCAACTAGCGGGGGGGCCGGGGAGACCCAGTACTTC	CASSATSGGAGETQYF
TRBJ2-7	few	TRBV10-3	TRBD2	TGTGCCATCAGTGACGGGGGGGCCCCCTACGAGCAGTACTTC	CAISDGGAPYEQYF
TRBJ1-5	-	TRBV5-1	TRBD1	TGCGCCAGCAGCTTGGGACAGGGGGGCAATCAGCCCCAGCATTTT	CASSLGQGGNQPQHF
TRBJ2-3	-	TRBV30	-	TGTGCCTCCCTTGTCAAAGGCTGGGTAGATACGCAGTATTTT	CASLVKGWVDTQYF
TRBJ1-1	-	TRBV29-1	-	TGCAGCGTTGGTGGACACTTGAACACTGAAGCTTTCTTT	CSVGGHLNTEAFF
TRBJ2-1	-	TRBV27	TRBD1	TGTGCCAGCAGTAGGGGACAGGGGAAATTATACAATGAGCAGTTCTTC	CASSRGQGKLYNEQFF
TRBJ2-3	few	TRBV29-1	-	TGCAGCTTAGGACAGAACCCCACAGATACGCAGTATTTT	CSLGQNPTDTQYF
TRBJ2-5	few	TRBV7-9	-	TGTGCCAGCAGCCACCCTTCGCCCCGCCAAGAGACCCAGTACTTC	CASSHPSPRQETQYF
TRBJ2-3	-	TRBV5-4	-	TGTGCCAGCAGCTTGTGCAGGGAGAGGCTCACAGATACGCAGTATTTT	CASSLCRERLTDTQYF
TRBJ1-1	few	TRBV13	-	TGTGCCAGCAGCTTCAACCTAGGGAATGCTAACACTGAAGCTTTCTTT	CASSFNLGNANTEAFF
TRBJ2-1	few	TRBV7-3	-	TGTGCCAGCAGCGAACAGAGCTCCTACAATGAGCAGTTCTTC	CASSEQSSYNEQFF
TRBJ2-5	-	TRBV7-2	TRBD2	TGTGCCAGCAGCACCAGCGGGGGGGTCCCCCAGTACTTC	CASSTSGGVPQYF
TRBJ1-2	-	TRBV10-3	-	TGTGCCATCAGGGACGGTCTTAACTATGGCTACACCTTC	CAIRDGLNYGYTF
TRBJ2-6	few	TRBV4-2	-	TGTGCCAGCAGCGCAGGTAGCACCTCTGGGGCCAACGTCCTGACTTTC	CASSAGSTSGANVLTF
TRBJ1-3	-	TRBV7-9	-	TGTGCCAGCAGCTTAGACAGGGGAAACACCATATATTTT	CASSLDRGNTIYF
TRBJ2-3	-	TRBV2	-	TGTGCCAGCAGTGATGGTTTGTCAGGGCGCACAGATACGCAGTATTTT	CASSDGLSGRTDTQYF
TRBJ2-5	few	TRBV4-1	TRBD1	TGCGCCAGCAGCCCCCGGGACAGGGGCCAAGAGACCCAGTACTTC	CASSPRDRGQETQYF
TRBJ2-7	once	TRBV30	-	TGTGCCCGAGGTTCGGGGGCTTCCTACGAGCAGTACTTC	CARGSGASYEQYF
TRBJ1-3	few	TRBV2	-	TGTGCTGGGGGCGGCTCTGGAAACACCATATATTTT	CAGGGSGNTIYF
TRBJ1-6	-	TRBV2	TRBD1	TGTGCCAGCAGACCCCGGACAGGTCAATCACCCCTCCACTTT	CASRPRTGQSPLHF
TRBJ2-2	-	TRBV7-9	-	TGTGCCAGCAGCCCCTGGGACCTAAACACCGGGGAGCTGTTTTTT	CASSPWDLNTGELFF
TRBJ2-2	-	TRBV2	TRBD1	TGTGCCAGCAGCCCTCGACAGGGGGCAAATACCGGGGAGCTGTTTTTT	CASSPRQGANTGELFF
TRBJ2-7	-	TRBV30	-	TGTGCCTGGAGCTTCAACGCTCTACCGGGGGAGCAGTACTTC	CAWSFNALPGEQYF
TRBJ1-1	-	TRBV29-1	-	TGCAGCGTCGAAATTACAGCTAACACTGAAGCTTTCTTT	CSVEITANTEAFF
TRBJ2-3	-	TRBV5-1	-	TGCGCCAGCAGCTTGGACACTTCAGATACGCAGTATTTT	CASSLDTSDTQYF
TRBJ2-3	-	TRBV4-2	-	TGTGCCAGCAGCCAAGGTGTTTCTGGTTCAGATACGCAGTATTTT	CASSQGVSGSDTQYF
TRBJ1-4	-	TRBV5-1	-	TGCGCCAGCAGCTTGGTGGGGGATAATGAAAAACTGTTTTTT	CASSLVGDNEKLFF
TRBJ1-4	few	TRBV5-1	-	TGCGCCAGCAGCTCGGACGGTGCAACTAATGAAAAACTGTTTTTT	CASSSDGATNEKLFF
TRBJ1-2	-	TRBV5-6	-	TGTGCCAGCAGCTTGCAGGGGCGCGGCTATGGCTACACCTTC	CASSLQGRGYGYTF
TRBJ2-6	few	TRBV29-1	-	TGCAGCGTTGAAGAGGCATGGGGGGGCGCTGGGGCCAACGTCCTGACTTTC	CSVEEAWGGAGANVLTF
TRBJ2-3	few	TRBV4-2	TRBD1	TGTGCCAGCAGCCCAGGGACAGGGGTTCCAGATACGCAGTATTTT	CASSPGTGVPDTQYF
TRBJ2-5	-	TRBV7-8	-	TGTGCCAGCAGCTTCCTAGAGACCCAGTACTTC	CASSFLETQYF
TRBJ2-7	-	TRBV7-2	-	TGTGCCAGCAGCTTATCCTACGAGCAGTACTTC	CASSLSYEQYF
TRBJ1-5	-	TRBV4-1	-	TGCGCCAGCAGCCAAGAATCGATAGGGCACCAGCCCCAGCATTTT	CASSQESIGHQPQHF
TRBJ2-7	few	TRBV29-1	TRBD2	TGCAGCGTCAAAAGCGGGGAGGAGCAGTACTTC	CSVKSGEEQYF
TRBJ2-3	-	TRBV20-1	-	TGCAGTGCCGGAACTGGGGATACGCAGTATTTT	CSAGTGDTQYF
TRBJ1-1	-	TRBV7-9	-	TGTGCCAGCAGCTTAGTGGCAGGCTGGGCGAACACTGAAGCTTTCTTT	CASSLVAGWANTEAFF
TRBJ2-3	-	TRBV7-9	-	TGTGCCAGCAGCGTAGACAGGACCGCCACAGATACGCAGTATTTT	CASSVDRTATDTQYF